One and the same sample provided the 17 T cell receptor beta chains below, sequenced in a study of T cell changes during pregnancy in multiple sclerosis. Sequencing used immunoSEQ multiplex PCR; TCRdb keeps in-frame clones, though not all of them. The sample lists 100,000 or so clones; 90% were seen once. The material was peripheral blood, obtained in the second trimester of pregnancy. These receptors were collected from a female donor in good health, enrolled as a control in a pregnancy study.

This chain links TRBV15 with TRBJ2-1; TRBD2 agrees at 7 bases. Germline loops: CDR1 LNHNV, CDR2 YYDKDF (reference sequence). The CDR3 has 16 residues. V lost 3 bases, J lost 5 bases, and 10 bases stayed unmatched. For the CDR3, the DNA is TGTGCCACCAGCAGCCGCGGTGGAGCGGGAAACAATGAGCAGTTCTTC. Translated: CATSSRGGAGNNEQFF.

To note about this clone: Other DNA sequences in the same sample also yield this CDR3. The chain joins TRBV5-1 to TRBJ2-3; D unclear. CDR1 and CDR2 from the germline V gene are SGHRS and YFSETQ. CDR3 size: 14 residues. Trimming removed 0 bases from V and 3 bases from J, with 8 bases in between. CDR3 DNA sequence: TGCGCCAGCAGCTTGGGAGGCGGAACAGATACGCAGTATTTT. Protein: CASSLGGGTDTQYF.

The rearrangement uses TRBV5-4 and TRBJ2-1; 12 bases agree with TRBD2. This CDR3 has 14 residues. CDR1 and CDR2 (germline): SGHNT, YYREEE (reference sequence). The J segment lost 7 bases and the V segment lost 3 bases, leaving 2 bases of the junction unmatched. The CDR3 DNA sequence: TGTGCCAGCAGCTCTCTAGCGGGGGGGAATGAGCAGTTCTTC. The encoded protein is CASSSLAGGNEQFF. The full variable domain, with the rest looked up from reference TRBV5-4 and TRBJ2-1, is ETGVTQSPTHLIKTRGQQVTLRCSSQSGHNTVSWYQQALGQGPQFIFQYYREEENGRGNFPPRFSGLQFPNYSSELNVNALELDDSALYLCASSSLAGGNEQFFGPGTRLTVL.

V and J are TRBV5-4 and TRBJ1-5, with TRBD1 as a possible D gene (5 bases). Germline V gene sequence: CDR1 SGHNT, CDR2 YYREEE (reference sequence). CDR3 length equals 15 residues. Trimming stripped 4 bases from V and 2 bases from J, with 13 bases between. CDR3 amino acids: CASSPTPGGNQPQHF. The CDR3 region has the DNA TGTGCCAGCAGCCCCACGCCGGGGGGCAATCAGCCCCAGCATTTT. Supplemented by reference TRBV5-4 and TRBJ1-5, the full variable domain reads ETGVTQSPTHLIKTRGQQVTLRCSSQSGHNTVSWYQQALGQGPQFIFQYYREEENGRGNFPPRFSGLQFPNYSSELNVNALELDDSALYLCASSPTPGGNQPQHFGDGTRLSIL.

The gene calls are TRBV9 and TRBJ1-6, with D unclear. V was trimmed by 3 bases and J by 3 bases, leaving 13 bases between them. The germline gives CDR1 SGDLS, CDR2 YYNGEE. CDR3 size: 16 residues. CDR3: CASSAAGGGYNSPLHF. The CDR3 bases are TGTGCCAGCAGCGCCGCCGGCGGAGGCTATAATTCACCCCTCCACTTT.

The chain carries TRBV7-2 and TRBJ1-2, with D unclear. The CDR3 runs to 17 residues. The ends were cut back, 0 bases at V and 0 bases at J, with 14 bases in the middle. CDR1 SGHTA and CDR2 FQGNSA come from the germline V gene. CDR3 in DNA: TGTGCCAGCAGCTTAGCTACACGTCGTAGCGCTAACTATGGCTACACCTTC. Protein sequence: CASSLATRRSANYGYTF.

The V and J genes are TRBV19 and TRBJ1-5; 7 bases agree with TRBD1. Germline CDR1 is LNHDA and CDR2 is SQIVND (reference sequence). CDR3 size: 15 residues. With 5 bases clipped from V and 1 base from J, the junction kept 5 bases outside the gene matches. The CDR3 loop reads CASSFDRESNQPQHF. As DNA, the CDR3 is TGTGCCAGTAGTTTCGACAGGGAGAGCAATCAGCCCCAGCATTTT.

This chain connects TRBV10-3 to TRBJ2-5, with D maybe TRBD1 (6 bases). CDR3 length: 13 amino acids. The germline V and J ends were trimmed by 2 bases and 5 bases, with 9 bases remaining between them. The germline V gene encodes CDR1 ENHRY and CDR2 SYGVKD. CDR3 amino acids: CAISEGQGETQYF. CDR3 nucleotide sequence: TGTGCCATCAGTGAGGGGCAGGGGGAGACCCAGTACTTC.

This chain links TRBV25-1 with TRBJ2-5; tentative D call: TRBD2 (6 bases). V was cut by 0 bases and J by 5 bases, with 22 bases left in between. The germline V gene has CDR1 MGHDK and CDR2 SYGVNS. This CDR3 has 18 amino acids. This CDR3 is CASSEYGGLFPAGETQYF. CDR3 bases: TGTGCCAGCAGTGAATATGGTGGATTGTTCCCCGCGGGGGAGACCCAGTACTTC. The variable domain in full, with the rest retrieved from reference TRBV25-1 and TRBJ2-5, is EADIYQTPRYLVIGTGKKITLECSQTMGHDKMYWYQQDPGMELHLIHYSYGVNSTEKGDLSSESTVSRIRTEHFPLTLESARPSHTSQYLCASSEYGGLFPAGETQYFGPGTRLLVL.

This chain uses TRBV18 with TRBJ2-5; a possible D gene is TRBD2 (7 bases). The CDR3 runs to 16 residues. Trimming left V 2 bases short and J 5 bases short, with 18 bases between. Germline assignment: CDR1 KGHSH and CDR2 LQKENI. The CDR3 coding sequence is TGTGCCAGCTCACCAAGGTCAGGGGAGGGTATGGAGACCCAGTACTTC. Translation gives CASSPRSGEGMETQYF.

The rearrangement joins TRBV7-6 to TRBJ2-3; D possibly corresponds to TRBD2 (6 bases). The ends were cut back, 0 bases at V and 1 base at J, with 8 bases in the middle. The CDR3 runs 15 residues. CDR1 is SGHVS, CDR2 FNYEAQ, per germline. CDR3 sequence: CASSLAGLRTDTQYF. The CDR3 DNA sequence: TGTGCCAGCAGCTTAGCGGGACTCCGCACAGATACGCAGTATTTT.

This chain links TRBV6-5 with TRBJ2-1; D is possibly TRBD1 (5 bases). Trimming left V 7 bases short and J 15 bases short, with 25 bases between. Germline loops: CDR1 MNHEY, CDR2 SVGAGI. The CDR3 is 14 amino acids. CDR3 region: CASTLQQGHLPLFF. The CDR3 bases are TGTGCCAGCACTCTACAGCAGGGCCACTTGCCCTTGTTCTTC.

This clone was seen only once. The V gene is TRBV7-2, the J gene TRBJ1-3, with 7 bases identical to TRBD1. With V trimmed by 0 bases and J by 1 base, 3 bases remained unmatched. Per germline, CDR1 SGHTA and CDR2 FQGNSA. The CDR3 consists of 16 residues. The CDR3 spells CASSLAAGGSGNTIYF. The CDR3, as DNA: TGTGCCAGCAGCTTAGCGGCAGGGGGGTCTGGAAACACCATATATTTT.

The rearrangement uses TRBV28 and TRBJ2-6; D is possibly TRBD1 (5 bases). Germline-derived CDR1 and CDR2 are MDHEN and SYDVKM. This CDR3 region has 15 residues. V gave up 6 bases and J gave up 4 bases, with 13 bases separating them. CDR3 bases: TGTGCCAGCAGCCCAGGGTCTGCAGGGGCCAACGTCCTGACTTTC. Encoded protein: CASSPGSAGANVLTF.

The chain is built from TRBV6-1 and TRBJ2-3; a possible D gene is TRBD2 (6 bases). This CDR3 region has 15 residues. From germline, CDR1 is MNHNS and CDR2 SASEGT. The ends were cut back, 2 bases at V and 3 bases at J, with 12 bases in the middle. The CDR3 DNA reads TGTGCCAGCAGTGAAAGCGGGCAGGGTACAGATACGCAGTATTTT. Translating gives CASSESGQGTDTQYF.

CDR3 in amino acids: CATSRGGVISYEQYF. The CDR3 bases are TGTGCCACCAGCAGAGGCGGAGTGATCTCCTACGAGCAGTACTTC. The chain joins TRBV15 to TRBJ2-7, with D unclear. The CDR3 runs 15 residues. The germline gives CDR1 LNHNV, CDR2 YYDKDF (reference sequence). V lost 1 base, J lost 0 bases, and 10 bases lay in between.

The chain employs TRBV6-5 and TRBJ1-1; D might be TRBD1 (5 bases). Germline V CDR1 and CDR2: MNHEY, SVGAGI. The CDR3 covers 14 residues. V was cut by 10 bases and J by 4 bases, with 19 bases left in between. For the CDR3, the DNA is TGTGCCACCGTCGATCAGGGTTGGAGCACTGAAGCTTTCTTT. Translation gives CATVDQGWSTEAFF.